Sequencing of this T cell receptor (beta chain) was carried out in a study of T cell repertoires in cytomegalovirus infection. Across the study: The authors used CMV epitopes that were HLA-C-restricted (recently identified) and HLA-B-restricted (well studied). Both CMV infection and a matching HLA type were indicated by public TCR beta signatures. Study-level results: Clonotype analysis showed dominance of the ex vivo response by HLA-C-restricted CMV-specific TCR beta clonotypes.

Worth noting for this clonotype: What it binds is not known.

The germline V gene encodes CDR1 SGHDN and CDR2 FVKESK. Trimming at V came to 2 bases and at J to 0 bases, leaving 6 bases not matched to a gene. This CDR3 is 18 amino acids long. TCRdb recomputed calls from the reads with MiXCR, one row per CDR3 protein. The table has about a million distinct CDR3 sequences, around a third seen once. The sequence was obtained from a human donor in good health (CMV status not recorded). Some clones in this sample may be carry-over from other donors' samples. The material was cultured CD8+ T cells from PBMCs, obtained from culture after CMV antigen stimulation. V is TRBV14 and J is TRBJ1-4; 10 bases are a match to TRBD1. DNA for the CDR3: TGTGCCAGCAGCCAATATGTTGGACAGGGGGCAACTAATGAAAAACTGTTTTTT. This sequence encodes CASSQYVGQGATNEKLFF.